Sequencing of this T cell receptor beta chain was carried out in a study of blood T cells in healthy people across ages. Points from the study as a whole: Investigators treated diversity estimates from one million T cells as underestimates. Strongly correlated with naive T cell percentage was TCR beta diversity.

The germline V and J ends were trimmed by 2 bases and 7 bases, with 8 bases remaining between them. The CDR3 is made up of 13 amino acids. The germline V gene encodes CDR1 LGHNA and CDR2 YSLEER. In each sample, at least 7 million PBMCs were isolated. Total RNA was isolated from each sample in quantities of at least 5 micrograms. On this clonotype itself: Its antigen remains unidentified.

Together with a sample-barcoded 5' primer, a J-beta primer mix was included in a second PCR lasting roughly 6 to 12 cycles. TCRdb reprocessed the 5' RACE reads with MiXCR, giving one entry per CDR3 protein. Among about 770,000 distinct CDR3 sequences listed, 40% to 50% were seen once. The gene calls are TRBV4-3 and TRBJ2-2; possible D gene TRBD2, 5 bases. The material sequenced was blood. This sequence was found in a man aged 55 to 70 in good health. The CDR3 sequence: CASSQFAGGELFF. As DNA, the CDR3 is TGCGCCAGCAGCCAATTTGCGGGCGGGGAGCTGTTTTTT.